This TCR beta chain was retrieved from a study of cytomegalovirus exposure and HLA in healthy donors (dated by TCRdb to about 2017). Regarding the complete study: An earlier analysis of 587 of the donors reported over 250 Gb of sequence data and around 120 million unique TCR beta sequences obtained from about 179 million T cells. An early release covering 550 to 650 HLA-typed donors comprised approximately 300 gigabases of sequencing data and around 85 million unique TCR sequences. Of the roughly 410 genotyped donors, 81% were placed in the genetic ancestry cluster associated with self-reported Caucasian donors. The study aimed to test whether cataloging public T cell receptors could reveal signatures of past pathogen exposure. The study profiled the T cell repertoires of some 610 subjects by immunosequencing and related them to cytomegalovirus serostatus. In addition to the first cohort of 666 subjects, a separate validation cohort of under 150 different subjects was used. The study combined high-throughput TCR immunosequencing, statistical association of individual TCRs with disease status, and machine learning to predict cytomegalovirus infection status. A later analysis re-examined previously published TCR beta repertoires from 610 or so donors and added high-resolution HLA genotyping to investigate patterns of TCR occurrence. Rather than drawing on any new phenotypic data, the later analysis identified candidate immune exposures from TCR beta sequences and the way those sequences occurred across donors. To decide whether each TCR beta V gene segment behaved as functional or pseudogenic, an earlier analysis of fewer than 750 of the donors relied on high-throughput TCR beta sequencing. Donor age, sex, ethnicity and CMV serostatus were collected together with the repertoire data. In a later genetic analysis, genome-wide SNP genotypes for about 55% of the roughly 700 donors were used, and that subset was treated as a discovery cohort. Every discovery cohort repertoire had been produced on one sequencing platform. HLA typing covered class I and class II loci at four-digit resolution. Typing coverage differed by locus: A, B, C, DRB1 and DQB1 were typed in roughly 629-630 donors, DQA1 in 522, DPA1 in around 580, and DPB1 in 450 to 480. Four or five DR-DQ haplotypes were handled as single units for association and clustering because linkage in the cohort was strong. Among around 400 genotyped donors of the cohort, an average of approximately 240,000 unique TCR beta nucleotide sequences was sequenced per donor, of which about 18% were non-productive. Study-level results and caveats: An earlier analysis of approximately 570 of the donors showed that most TCR beta V segments appeared in productive rearrangements either about 87% or about 30% of the time, which broadly matched IMGT annotations. A cluster of highly shared sequence variants was judged likely to be a technical artifact of the sequencing pipeline. In vitro tests confirmed that a few of the cytomegalovirus-associated TCR beta chains recognize cytomegalovirus antigens. The earlier analysis of approximately 540 of the donors excluded fewer than 20 rarely observed V segments, including chromosome 9 orphons, because counts were too low. Immune exposure information for the cohort was limited to CMV serostatus. Correlated functional status among segregating V segments might reflect linkage disequilibrium, but an unknown experimental factor could not be ruled out. Some IMGT-functional V segments, including TRBV6-2 and TRBV6-3, could not be told apart with the 87-base-pair reads, so those segments were excluded. When HLA alleles, especially DR and DQ, strongly co-occurred, attributing TCR associations to individual alleles was difficult. Presence/absence analyses assumed roughly uniform sequencing depth across donors, an assumption that may not hold. Because HLA typing was missing for some donors at each locus, association tests included only the typed subset. Most TCR sequences were seen in very few donors, while some public TCRs were found in many individuals. The study listed approximately 150 TCR beta chains as associated with cytomegalovirus. A later analysis reported that several top co-occurrence clusters appeared linked to parvovirus B19, influenza, CMV and Epstein-Barr virus. Most CMV-associated TCR beta chains appeared to be HLA-restricted in a later analysis, and the HLA associations seemed to be driven largely by CMV exposure. According to the authors, the approach could potentially be generalized to other disease states and immunological phenotypes. A later analysis found that TCR association rates varied across HLA loci, with DRB1 alleles showing the most associated TCRs and HLA-C alleles the fewest. A later analysis found that HLA-associated TCR beta chains were more clonally expanded and had lower generation probabilities than equally common non-associated chains. In both the original and validation cohorts, the classifier was reported to diagnose cytomegalovirus status with high specificity and sensitivity. In a later genetic analysis, a missense DCLRE1C variant was associated with V-gene and J-gene trimming of TCR beta chains, and the association was replicated in an independent cohort. In a later genetic analysis, fewer N-insertions in productive TCRs were reported among donors in an Asian-associated ancestry cluster than the approximately 710-donor mean. This cohort had only TCR beta chains sequenced, and the lack of alpha or paired-chain data limited which features could be detected. A further reported finding was that TCR beta sequences accurately predicted the HLA-A and HLA-B alleles for most subjects in the first cohort. At a false discovery rate of 0.05, a later analysis linked around 15,000 TCR beta sequences to specific HLA alleles.

The method behind the library was the immunoSEQ multiplex PCR assay. For the multiplex PCR, a mixture combining 60 forward primers for TCR Vbeta segments and 13 reverse primers for TCR Jbeta segments was used. Amplification of the CDR3 region of rearranged TCR beta genes was performed with a multiplex PCR assay on genomic DNA. Amplified TCR beta libraries were sequenced as 87-base-pair reads on the Illumina HiSeq System. Per the source publication's procedure: Across the 700 or so repertoires, a later analysis counted tens of millions of unique TCR beta chains, roughly 11 million of which were shared by at least two donors. A nearest-neighbor algorithm error-corrected the raw reads and collapsed the reads into unique sequences, merging closely related sequences to remove PCR and sequencing errors. Alignment of CDR3 sequences to IMGT reference sequences was used to assign V, D and J gene segments. Each retained sequence needed at least a six-nucleotide match to both a V gene segment and a J gene segment. A rearrangement was called productive if the CDR3 had no stop codons and remained in frame with V and J, and every other rearrangement was called non-productive. Following IMGT convention, CDR3 was defined as the stretch from the second conserved V-encoded cysteine to the conserved J-encoded phenylalanine. The earlier analysis of roughly 590 of the donors excluded sequences that lacked an unambiguous match to a single V gene segment. In an earlier analysis of roughly 500 of the donors, V segments were called functional above 56.7% productive rearrangements and were called segregating when the between-donor standard deviation exceeded 5%. A statistical classification framework was built to diagnose cytomegalovirus status from the catalog of TCR beta chain sequences. In a later analysis, V and J genes were assigned by comparing TCR nucleotide sequences against IMGT/GENE-DB human TR gene sequences. Using the TCRdist pipeline, a later analysis assigned CDR3 sequences along with most-parsimonious VDJ recombination scenarios. A later analysis defined each TCR beta chain by its CDR3 amino acid sequence plus V-gene family, and excluded reads lacking a unique V-gene family. In a later analysis, 450 to 600 highly shared, low-generation-probability nucleotide sequences were removed to address suspected cross-contamination and a sequencing artifact. A later analysis calculated a clonal expansion index for each public chain from normalized within-repertoire ranks of inferred template counts. In a later analysis, generation probabilities were computed with a VDJ recombination model fitted to out-of-frame rearrangements, and the resulting probabilities were checked against IGoR. Hypergeometric tests were used in a later analysis to score TCR-TCR, TCR-HLA and TCR-CMV co-occurrence, with a repertoire-size bias correction applied to the TCR pairs. To estimate false discovery rates, a later analysis permuted the HLA or CMV assignments 20 times. In a later analysis, co-occurring TCRs were grouped using DBSCAN, and TCRdist sequence similarity was added for clustering within HLA-allele-positive subsets. Co-occurrence clustering excluded repertoires with fewer than 30,000 or more than 120,000 public chains, plus five with anomalous nucleotide sharing. In its TCRdb copy, this immuneACCESS table keeps in-frame sequences only and misses some clones. Where compared with another copy, unresolved V genes explain less than half of these, and the others have no known cause. D and trimming come from the DNA, and the V and J calls and clone size come from that table. This sample's table has entries for about 39,000 clones. The ten largest account for under 5% of the sample.

The cohort consisted of 666 healthy bone marrow donors. All cohort members were sampled while nominally healthy, although unrecorded immune exposures were likely present. The donor was CMV seronegative and belonged to the group of 352 seronegative cohort members. Every donor gave a peripheral blood sample, and the peripheral blood mononuclear cells from that sample were used for TCR beta sequencing. Genomic DNA was extracted from the blood cell samples with the Qiagen DNeasy Blood Extraction Kit. Taken from the germline V gene, the CDR1 and CDR2 loops are MNHEY and SVGAGI. Reading from cysteine to phenylalanine, the CDR3 counts 14 amino acids. The CDR3 DNA has 42 bases and is translated from base 1. The trim is 4 bases for V and 5 bases for J, with a gap of 14 bases between the germline ends. For this clone: The target of this receptor is not known.

This clonotype originated in a male donor in good health and CMV-seronegative. Sequencing used PBMCs. Rearrangement joined TRBV6-5 to TRBJ2-5; the D gene is unclear. The CDR3 protein is CASSSGLSAETQYF. The nucleotides read TGTGCCAGCAGTTCTGGCCTCAGCGCGGAGACCCAGTACTTC.